One sample yielded the 25 T cell receptor beta chains listed below, sequenced in a study of cytomegalovirus exposure and HLA in healthy donors. The data were produced by immunoSEQ multiplex PCR, yet TCRdb's version contains in-frame clones alone and is incomplete. The table has more than 120,000 clones, around nine tenths seen once. Sequencing was performed on PBMCs. These receptor sequences come from a man in his late teens or twenties in good health and CMV-seropositive.

There are many counts of this clone. The chain has TRBV6-1 and TRBJ2-5; weak D call: TRBD1 (5 bases). Germline CDR1 MNHNS, CDR2 SASEGT. V lost 2 bases and J 2 bases, leaving 12 bases between the germline ends. The CDR3 is made up of 15 amino acids. The CDR3 DNA sequence: TGTGCCAGCAGTGAAACGAAGACAGTTCAAGAGACCCAGTACTTC. This gives the protein CASSETKTVQETQYF.

V usage is TRBV2 and J usage is TRBJ1-2, with D uncertain. Trimming left V 7 bases short and J 4 bases short, with 10 bases between. Germline CDR1 reads SNHLY; CDR2 reads FYNNEI. CDR3 size: 12 residues. The CDR3 spells CASNQAFYGYTF. In DNA form, the CDR3 reads TGTGCCAGCAATCAGGCGTTCTATGGCTACACCTTC.

The chain combines TRBV5-1 with TRBJ1-3; the D gene is possibly TRBD1 (5 bases). Trimming shortened V by 0 bases and J by 3 bases, and 10 bases separated the two germline ends. The germline V gene has CDR1 SGHRS and CDR2 YFSETQ. The CDR3 runs to 15 residues. CDR3 coding DNA: TGCGCCAGCAGCTTGGGGCAGGGTTATGGAAACACCATATATTTT. Its protein product is CASSLGQGYGNTIYF.

The genes are TRBV11-2 and TRBJ1-6; D call uncertain. Germline V lookup: CDR1 SGHAT, CDR2 FQNNGV. This CDR3 contains 15 residues. Trimming took off 1 base at V and 7 bases at J, with 11 bases between the two ends. CDR3 in DNA: TGTGCCAGCAGCTTAGGGCAAAGAATGAATTCACCCCTCCACTTT. This sequence encodes CASSLGQRMNSPLHF.

The chain couples TRBV9 to TRBJ2-1, with 10 bases identical to TRBD1. Losses at the gene ends were 7 bases for V and 8 bases for J; bases not matched to a gene: 6. The CDR3 runs 13 residues. Germline V gene lookup returns CDR1 SGDLS and CDR2 YYNGEE. The CDR3 here is CASGTGAGDEQFF. In nucleotides, the CDR3 is TGTGCCAGCGGGACAGGGGCTGGGGATGAGCAGTTCTTC.

The CDR3 protein is CASSRYGTSGHNEQFF. The CDR3 nucleotides are TGTGCCAGCAGCCGCTACGGGACTAGCGGACACAATGAGCAGTTCTTC. The chain is built from TRBV14 and TRBJ2-1; 11 nucleotides match TRBD2. The length of the CDR3 is 16 residues. V trimming: 4 bases; J trimming: 5 bases; junction bases outside the gene matches: 7. The germline V gene has CDR1 SGHDN and CDR2 FVKESK.

V is TRBV27 and J is TRBJ2-2; D is perhaps TRBD1 (5 bases). V lost 4 bases and J lost 5, with 11 bases in between. Per the germline V gene, CDR1 is MNHEY and CDR2 is SMNVEV (reference sequence). There are 14 residues in the CDR3. CDR3 amino acids: CASSSFGQTGELFF. The CDR3 bases are TGTGCCAGCAGTTCCTTCGGACAAACCGGGGAGCTGTTTTTT.

The V gene is TRBV19, the J gene TRBJ1-2; no definite D call. Germline CDR1 LNHDA, CDR2 SQIVND (reference sequence). This CDR3 has 11 amino acids. V dropped 6 bases and J dropped 7 bases, with 9 bases sitting between them. The CDR3 DNA sequence: TGTGCCAGTAGCCTCAGAGGTGGCTACACCTTC. This codes for CASSLRGGYTF.

The chain uses TRBV30 and TRBJ1-4; D might be TRBD1 (6 bases). The CDR3 has 14 residues. Between the trimmed V and J ends, which lost 3 bases and 4 bases, there was a span of 12 bases. From germline, CDR1 is GTSNPN and CDR2 SVGIG (reference sequence). The CDR3 protein is CAWRAQGRNEKLFF. As DNA, the CDR3 is TGTGCCTGGAGGGCACAGGGTCGTAATGAAAAACTGTTTTTT. The full variable domain, completed using reference TRBV30 and TRBJ1-4, is SQTIHQWPATLVQPVGSPLSLECTVEGTSNPNLYWYRQAAGRGLQLLFYSVGIGQISSEVPQNLSASRPQDRQFILSSKKLLLSDSGFYLCAWRAQGRNEKLFFGSGTQLSVL.

This clone was found once. The rearrangement uses TRBV7-9 and TRBJ1-3; 7 bases are a match to TRBD1. CDR3 size: 16 residues. Germline loops: CDR1 SEHNR, CDR2 FQNEAQ (reference sequence). V trimming: 5 bases; J trimming: 0 bases; junction bases outside the gene matches: 7. The CDR3 DNA reads as TGTGCCAGCAGCCCAGGGGGGACCGCCTCTGGAAACACCATATATTTT. This encodes CASSPGGTASGNTIYF.

The chain couples TRBV5-4 to TRBJ2-2; maybe TRBD2 (6 bases). Germline CDR1 reads SGHNT; CDR2 reads YYREEE (reference sequence). The CDR3 is made up of 19 amino acids. The V gene lost 0 bases and the J gene lost 7 bases, with 25 bases spanning the gap. The CDR3 loop is CASSLGRTGLATFGGELFF. The DNA of the CDR3 is TGTGCCAGCAGCTTGGGTCGAACGGGGCTAGCGACCTTTGGCGGGGAGCTGTTTTTT.

The chain couples TRBV9 to TRBJ2-3; a possible D gene is TRBD2 (6 bases). The CDR3 covers 14 residues. CDR1 and CDR2 from the germline V gene are SGDLS and YYNGEE. V lost 3 bases, J lost 4 bases, and 12 bases lay in between. CDR3 amino acids: CASSAIGGSDTQYF. CDR3 DNA sequence: TGTGCCAGCAGCGCAATAGGAGGGTCAGATACGCAGTATTTT.

This rearrangement joins TRBV5-4 to TRBJ2-7; the match to TRBD2 covers 11 bases. Germline assignment: CDR1 SGHNT and CDR2 YYREEE (reference sequence). This CDR3 comprises 14 residues. Trimming took 6 bases from V and 0 from J; bases not matched to a gene: 2. CDR3 DNA: TGTGCCAGCAAGGGACTAGCGGACTCCTACGAGCAGTACTTC. Its translation: CASKGLADSYEQYF.

The chain uses TRBV29-1 and TRBJ1-2; 9 bases match TRBD1. V dropped 3 bases and J dropped 5; count of bases not matched to a gene: 7. The CDR3 runs to 14 residues. The germline CDR1 and CDR2 sequences are SQVTM and ANQGSEA. In nucleotides, the CDR3 is TGCAGCGTTGAGGACAGGGGTTTTTTTTATGGCTACACCTTC. It yields the protein CSVEDRGFFYGYTF.

This chain links TRBV14 with TRBJ1-5, with TRBD1 matching over 7 bases. The CDR3 contains 17 residues. CDR1 is SGHDN and CDR2 is FVKESK in the germline V gene. With V trimmed by 1 base and J by 1 base, 7 bases remained unmatched. CDR3 sequence: CASSQAYPGQSNQPQHF. CDR3 coding DNA: TGTGCCAGCAGCCAAGCCTACCCGGGACAGAGCAATCAGCCCCAGCATTTT.

The chain uses TRBV27 and TRBJ1-5; tentative D call: TRBD1 (5 bases). V was shortened by 3 bases and J by 6 bases, with 18 bases between the two germline ends. This CDR3 is 16 amino acids long. Germline V CDR1 and CDR2: MNHEY, SMNVEV (reference sequence). CDR3 loop: CASSFGTGPPSQPQHF. The CDR3 DNA is TGTGCCAGCAGTTTTGGTACAGGACCTCCTAGTCAGCCCCAGCATTTT.

Many counts were recorded for this clone. The chain couples TRBV15 to TRBJ2-5; TRBD1 is a possible D gene (5 bases). V was shortened by 0 bases and J by 3 bases, with 11 bases between the two germline ends. The length of the CDR3 is 15 residues. Germline CDR1 reads LNHNV; CDR2 reads YYDKDF (reference sequence). CDR3 amino acids: CATSRDLTAKETQYF. The DNA for the CDR3 is TGTGCCACCAGCAGAGATTTGACAGCCAAAGAGACCCAGTACTTC.

This chain uses TRBV27 with TRBJ1-6, with a possible D match to TRBD1 (6 bases). Between the trimmed V and J ends, which lost 4 bases and 4 bases, there was a span of 11 bases. The CDR3 is made up of 15 amino acids. Germline V CDR1 and CDR2: MNHEY, SMNVEV (reference sequence). This CDR3 is CASSSSGQYNSPLHF. In nucleotides, the CDR3 is TGTGCCAGCAGTTCGAGCGGACAGTATAATTCACCCCTCCACTTT.

The CDR3: CASSYLQGLATEAFF. The DNA for the CDR3 is TGTGCCAGCAGTTACCTACAGGGGTTGGCGACTGAAGCTTTCTTT. This chain uses TRBV6-5 with TRBJ1-1; 7 bases line up with TRBD1. With V trimmed by 2 bases and J by 5 bases, 8 bases remained unmatched. This CDR3 comprises 15 residues. Germline V CDR1 and CDR2: MNHEY, SVGAGI.

The chain carries TRBV5-4 and TRBJ2-5; D perhaps matches TRBD1 (6 bases). Deletions cut 4 bases from V and 1 base from J, with 11 bases between. CDR1 is SGHNT and CDR2 is YYREEE in the germline V gene (reference sequence). There are 14 residues in the CDR3. The CDR3 coding sequence is TGTGCCAGCAGCCCCCAGGGGTCCCAAGAGACCCAGTACTTC. It yields the protein CASSPQGSQETQYF.

J is TRBJ2-7 and V is TRBV7-9; 9 nucleotides align to TRBD1. V lost 5 bases, J lost 4 bases, and 3 bases stayed unmatched. In germline, CDR1 is SEHNR, CDR2 FQNEAQ (reference sequence). CDR3 length: 13 residues. The CDR3 bases are TGTGCCAGCAGCCCCGGGACAGGGTACGAGCAGTACTTC. It codes for CASSPGTGYEQYF.

The chain is built from TRBV5-6 and TRBJ2-7, with 12 bases aligning to TRBD1. The CDR3 is made up of 15 amino acids. Germline CDR1 reads SGHDT; CDR2 reads YYEEEE. V lost 5 bases to trimming and J lost 7 bases; unmatched junction nucleotides: 10. CDR3 nucleotides: TGTGCCAGCAGTCAGAGGGACAGGGGGCTTCGGGAGCAGTACTTC. As protein: CASSQRDRGLREQYF. Using reference TRBV5-6 and TRBJ2-7 for the parts outside the CDR3, the full variable domain is DAGVTQSPTHLIKTRGQQVTLRCSPKSGHDTVSWYQQALGQGPQFIFQYYEEEERQRGNFPDRFSGHQFPNYSSELNVNALLLGDSALYLCASSQRDRGLREQYFGPGTRLTVT.

CDR3 sequence reads: CASRDIASGKSRWGIGTGELFF. The CDR3 DNA follows: TGTGCCAGTAGAGATATCGCTAGCGGGAAATCTCGGTGGGGGATAGGGACCGGGGAGCTGTTTTTT. The rearrangement joins TRBV19 to TRBJ2-2; 9 nucleotides match TRBD2. V trimming: 6 bases; J trimming: 5 bases; junction bases outside the gene matches: 28. Germline V gene lookup returns CDR1 LNHDA and CDR2 SQIVND (reference sequence). The CDR3 contains 22 residues. The whole variable domain, filled in from reference TRBV19 and TRBJ2-2, reads DGGITQSPKYLFRKEGQNVTLSCEQNLNHDAMYWYRQDPGQGLRLIYYSQIVNDFQKGDIAEGYSVSREKKESFPLTVTSAQKNPTAFYLCASRDIASGKSRWGIGTGELFFGEGSRLTVL.

The gene calls are TRBV7-9 and TRBJ2-1; no firm D call. Trimming pared 1 base from V and 12 bases from J, leaving 13 bases between. The CDR3 length is 13 residues. Germline CDR1 reads SEHNR; CDR2 reads FQNEAQ (reference sequence). The CDR3 DNA reads TGTGCCAGCAGCTTAGATCTAGGTAGCCGGCAGTTCTTC. Its protein is CASSLDLGSRQFF.

The V and J genes are TRBV29-1 and TRBJ1-2, with D unclear. This CDR3 comprises 14 residues. The ends were cut back, 5 bases at V and 3 bases at J, with 16 bases in the middle. The germline V gene encodes CDR1 SQVTM and CDR2 ANQGSEA. The CDR3 nucleotides are TGCAGCGTTATTGGTAGTACGCGAGACTATGGCTACACCTTC. This translates into CSVIGSTRDYGYTF. Full variable domain (outside the CDR3, taken from reference TRBV29-1 and TRBJ1-2): SAVISQKPSRDICQRGTSLTIQCQVDSQVTMMFWYRQQPGQSLTLIATANQGSEATYESGFVIDKFPISRPNLTFSTLTVSNMSPEDSSIYLCSVIGSTRDYGYTFGSGTRLTVV.